This T cell receptor (beta chain) was profiled in a study of T-cell reconstitution after alpha-beta-depleted transplantation in children. Overall study findings and caveats: Surviving recipient T cells and thymic progenitors accounted for the high day-60 TCRbeta diversity observed in some patients. The main origin of T-cell counts and diversity one year after transplant was newly produced T cells. Alpha-beta T cells present about two months after transplant were reported to originate from several hundred expanded graft clones.

In the case of this clonotype: As yet, its antigen is unknown.

Unique molecular identifiers were incorporated into the prepared TCRbeta library. Each CDR3 protein is one row after TCRdb ran MiXCR on the PCR reads. This sample has about 980,000 distinct CDR3 sequences; about 26% occur once, and the top ten carry more than 25%. The sequencing used PBMCs, mostly from graft donor cells, collected 360 days after TCRalphabeta/CD19-depleted stem cell transplant. The receptor was derived from a boy under two years old who had a stem cell transplant for SCID, so the T cells may come from the graft donor.

The CDR3 sequence is CAIGGVQETQYF. Written as DNA, the CDR3 is TGTGCCATCGGCGGGGTCCAAGAGACCCAGTACTTC. The chain couples TRBV10-3 to TRBJ2-5; TRBD2 might be the D (6 bases). CDR1 is ENHRY and CDR2 is SYGVKD in the germline V gene. With 8 bases removed from V and 1 base from J, the gap between germline ends came to 8 bases. The CDR3 length is 12 residues.